This TCR beta chain was identified during a study of blood T cell repertoires in COVID-19. About the research overall: Some COVID-19 samples were acute and others convalescent; all came from the United States, Italy and Spain.

Sequencing used immunoSEQ multiplex PCR; TCRdb keeps in-frame clones, though not all of them. The sample yields fewer than 25,000 clones, about 90% seen once. Trimming took 0 bases from V and 6 from J; bases not matched to a gene: 9. Germline CDR1 is LNHNV and CDR2 is YYDKDF (reference sequence). The CDR3 sequence is 17 residues long. This chain connects TRBV15 to TRBJ2-3; 10 positions match TRBD2. This TCR came from a human donor with active COVID-19. The donor label of this sample is uncertain. Sequencing used peripheral blood. CDR3 protein: CATSRDWASGSSDTQYF. The CDR3 DNA follows: TGTGCCACCAGCAGAGATTGGGCTAGCGGGAGCTCGGATACGCAGTATTTT. The entire variable domain, with the rest obtained from reference TRBV15 and TRBJ2-3, is as follows: DAMVIQNPRYQVTQFGKPVTLSCSQTLNHNVMYWYQQKSSQAPKLLFHYYDKDFNNEADTPDNFQSRRPNTSFCFLDIRSPGLGDTAMYLCATSRDWASGSSDTQYFGPGTRLTVL.